The present TCR beta chain was sequenced within a study of OX40 agonist ivuxolimab in advanced cancers. The CDR3 has 14 residues. Trimming left V 0 bases short and J 1 base short, with 1 base between. Per the germline V gene, CDR1 is LGHNA and CDR2 is YNFKEQ. Concerning this clone itself: What it binds is unknown.

Study conclusions and caveats: By week 6 at 0.1 to 3.0 mg/kg, blood CD4+ and CD8+ T cells had expanded clonally.

The table came from immunoSEQ multiplex PCR; TCRdb's copy has only in-frame clones and leaves some out. The sample consists of about 95,000 clones, about 91% of them appearing once. The source of this sequence is an adult with an advanced solid tumor such as melanoma, head and neck, liver or kidney cancer. The sample in question was CD4+ or CD8+ T cells sorted from blood, obtained in a trial of the OX40 agonist ivuxolimab. The chain has TRBV4-2 and TRBJ2-6; D remains ambiguous. As DNA, the CDR3 is TGTGCCAGCAGCCAAGATTCTGGGGCCAACGTCCTGACTTTC. It encodes CASSQDSGANVLTF.